The present T cell receptor beta chain was sequenced within a study of memory CD8 T cells in hepatitis C reinfection. Study-level information: Pre-reinfection samples were taken 55 to 20 weeks before detection.

Documented time point: pre-reinfection, 55 to 20 weeks before reinfection detection. The sorted cells went straight to TCR sequencing with no prior in vitro expansion. The assay was immunoSEQ multiplex PCR, and TCRdb's table has in-frame clones only and misses some. Among tens of thousands of clones listed, around nine tenths were seen once. Germline CDR1 reads MDHEN; CDR2 reads SYDVKM. The CDR3 covers 14 residues. V was cut by 7 bases and J by 11 bases, with 23 bases left in between. This rearrangement joins TRBV28 to TRBJ1-1; D might be TRBD1 (6 bases). The sequence was collected from a man aged 18-30 years with hepatitis C virus infection. Input material: naive CD8+ T cells sorted from blood. CDR3 sequence (DNA): TGTGCCAGCATCAGACAGGCCCGGTGGCCGGTTGCTTTCTTT. Its protein is CASIRQARWPVAFF.